This T cell receptor (beta chain) was recovered during a study of T-cell memory formation after mild COVID-19 (dated by TCRdb to the early 2020s). Regarding the study in general: TCR sequence clusters from the two donors were found to be largely donor specific. T-cell clones expanding and contracting after mild COVID-19 in a couple of donors were tracked by longitudinal TCRalpha and TCRbeta repertoire sequencing. The cohort was made up of two young adult volunteers, one female and one male, who were previously healthy.

This clonotype was detected a few times. The antigen this receptor binds is unknown. Per-nucleotide qualities are absent, and no much larger clonotype sits a single base away. CDR3 length: 16 amino acids, cysteine to phenylalanine. Only the CDR3 portion is preserved as DNA: 48 bases, with reading frame beginning at the first base. Trimming removed 2 bases from V and 5 bases from J; the gene matches leave 11 bases unexplained. The germline V gene (reference sequence) sets CDR1 to DFQATT and CDR2 to SNEGSKA. PBMCs were isolated by Ficoll-Paque density gradient centrifugation. Results and caveats for the whole study, not just this receptor: Contracting CD4+ clones were located mainly in the CM and EM memory subsets, whereas CD8+ clones were found to be enriched in EMRA. SARS-CoV-2 specificity of the second-wave clones peaking on day 37 was not confirmed. The study covered only two mild cases, and larger cohorts including severe cases with pre-infection samples were considered necessary. Balanced CD4/CD8 phenotypes were observed for clones contracting from day 15 to 85, whereas a bias towards CD4+ was observed for a second wave of clones expanding from day 15 to 37. Some responding clones were found in pre-infection memory, which suggests that pre-existing cross-reactive memory T cells took part in the SARS-CoV-2 response.

The instrument given in TCRdb is Illumina NovaSeq 6000. TCRalpha and TCRbeta cDNA libraries were constructed by 5'RACE with constant-segment primers, with sample barcodes and unique molecular identifiers being introduced. RNA was extracted from every sample with Trizol reagent. The libraries were amplified in two PCR steps, and the second step added a second sample barcode and Illumina TruSeq adapters. Sequencing of the libraries was done on an Illumina NovaSeq, producing 2 x 150 bp paired-end reads. The original methods were these. With migec v1.2.7, reads were demultiplexed and then collapsed into UMI-guided consensus sequences. Using mixcr v2.1.11, UMI consensuses were aligned to TRA and TRB V and J templates and then assembled into clonotypes. A clonotype was counted as expanded or contracted only if both edgeR and NoisET called the change significant, with noise models trained on biological replicates. For edgeR calls, the thresholds were a false discovery rate-adjusted p below 0.01 and a log2 fold-change of 1. PCA with hierarchical clustering of max-normalized trajectories of the 1000 most abundant clonotypes was used as exploratory dynamics analysis. Separately sequenced CD4+ and CD8+ repertoires were used to assign the CD4 or CD8 phenotype of responding clones. In TCRdb, the public reads were trimmed at Q25 with fastp and aligned with MiXCR, with productive beta chains retained. CDR3 protein sequences are deduplicated, and each keeps its most common genes and DNA. The V and J calls follow TCRdb's processing rather than the paper's. The sample table records approximately 300,000 distinct CDR3 sequences; 15% to 20% of these occur just once. About a fifth of the sample lies in the top ten.

This TCR derives from a man aged 18 to 29 who had mild COVID-19 (a few samples of this study predate the infection). The sample titles of this study are shuffled in the database, so cell type and time point are left out; the donor was told from shared clones. This chain is built from TRBV20-1 and TRBJ2-5; 10 central nucleotides agree with TRBD1. Sequenced: PBMCs or a T cell subset sorted from them (not recorded which). The DNA sequence follows: TGCAGTGCTAGACCCCGACAGGGGGCCGGGGTGGAGACCCAGTACTTC. It codes for CSARPRQGAGVETQYF.